This T cell receptor beta chain was recorded in a study of Graves' ophthalmopathy and Graves' hyperthyroidism. Study results and caveats: Blood samples also showed most expanded thyroid clonotypes exceeding 0.001 frequency.

Active ophthalmopathy (CAS at least 3, NOSPECS at least 4), lasting under 3 months. CDR3 length: 14 amino acids. The germline CDR1 and CDR2 sequences are MNHNY and SVGAGI (reference sequence). Germline trimming cut 9 bases from V and 5 bases from J; bases unmatched to any gene: 8. Scientists amplified the TCR beta CDR3 regions from RNA transcripts. HTBI primers primed a first-round RT-PCR, and a second-round multiplex PCR followed. TCRdb independently ran MiXCR on the multiplex PCR reads; one entry per CDR3 protein. The sample lists about 740,000 distinct CDR3 sequences; roughly 40% were seen once. At least ten counts were recorded for this clonotype. The antigen is undetermined.

V usage is TRBV6-6 and J usage is TRBJ2-2; 8 nucleotides agree with TRBD2. Input material: peripheral blood. The receptor's source is an adult man with Graves' ophthalmopathy. The CDR3 loop reads CASRSGEATGELFF. The CDR3 region has the DNA TGTGCCAGTCGTAGCGGGGAGGCAACCGGGGAGCTGTTTTTT.